This T cell receptor beta chain was obtained from a study of T-cell memory formation after mild COVID-19. From the 5' RACE reads, TCRdb called clonotypes with MiXCR, one entry per CDR3 protein. The table has hundreds of thousands of distinct CDR3 sequences, about 23% seen once. CDR3 length: 15 amino acids. The V and J ends lost 0 bases and 6 bases, in that order; junction bases with no gene match: 8. Germline CDR1 GTSNPN, CDR2 SVGIG (reference sequence). This receptor was taken from an adult woman who had mild COVID-19 (a few samples of this study predate the infection). Cell type and time point are not known. The rearrangement links TRBV30 to TRBJ1-1, with 9 bases identical to TRBD1. The sample was PBMCs or a T cell subset sorted from them (not recorded which). The CDR3 coding sequence is TGTGCCTGGAGTGTACTGGGGACAGGGAGCGCTGAAGCTTTCTTT. Translating it yields CAWSVLGTGSAEAFF.